Shown below are 19 T cell receptor beta chains from a single sample sequenced in a study of CXCR3-negative and CXCR3-positive naive CD8 T cells (dated 2019 in TCRdb). The study at large found these results: TRB CDR3s from CXCR3-positive naive cells showed higher hydrophobicity (lower Kidera factor 4), lower energy, and higher strength and volume indices than CXCR3-negative naive cells.

No antigen has been identified for these receptors. Sequencing relied on a NextSeq 550. The Human TCR Profiling Kit (MiLaboratory) was used to prepare UMI-labeled 5' RACE TRB cDNA libraries. Based on TCRdb reprocessing of the reads, there is one entry per CDR3 protein sequence, and DNA is missing. The table of this sample itemizes some 140,000 distinct CDR3 sequences. Around 0.5% of the sample is in the top ten clones. Specimen: naive CXCR3+ CD8+ T cells from blood. In the paper's terms, the cell subset or site label means: CD45RO-CCR7+CD27+CD95- naive CD8+ T cells expressing CXCR3 (TNR3+). These receptors were collected from a human donor in good health. Some clones in this sample may be carry-over from other donors' samples.

This sequence joins TRBV12-3 or TRBV12-4 and TRBJ1-4; TCRdb picks TRBD1, but there is no DNA to check that call. The CDR3 is 15 amino acids. CDR3 residues: CASSLQGQGNEKLFF.

This chain uses TRBV4-3 with TRBJ2-2; the D call from TCRdb, TRBD1, cannot be confirmed without DNA. There are 16 residues in the CDR3. Looked up from germline, CDR1 is LGHNA and CDR2 is YSLEER. This CDR3 reads CASSQDAAQGAGELFF.

The rearrangement joins TRBV9 to TRBJ1-1. The CDR3 sequence is 14 residues long. Germline assignment: CDR1 SGDLS and CDR2 YYNGEE. The CDR3 spells CASSPSTLNTEAFF.

The V gene is TRBV29-1, the J gene TRBJ2-5; absent DNA, TCRdb's TRBD2 call cannot be checked. Germline V gene sequence: CDR1 SQVTM, CDR2 ANQGSEA. The CDR3 sequence is 15 residues long. Here the CDR3 reads CSVEEETRPQETQYF.

The chain uses TRBV25-1 and TRBJ2-2. Germline loops: CDR1 MGHDK, CDR2 SYGVNS. The CDR3 extends over 13 amino acids. CDR3 loop: CASYEKNTGELFF.

The chain couples TRBV28 to TRBJ2-7; as DNA is missing, the TRBD1 call by TCRdb cannot be tested. Germline lookup yields CDR1 MDHEN and CDR2 SYDVKM. The CDR3 totals 11 residues. CDR3 sequence reads: CASSLTGRQYF.

The chain joins TRBV6-2 or TRBV6-3 to TRBJ2-5; TCRdb designates TRBD1, a call that cannot be tested without DNA. Germline values: CDR1 MNHEY, CDR2 SVGEGT. This CDR3 comprises 13 residues. CDR3 amino acids: CASRPLGQETQYF.

The chain links TRBV19 to TRBJ1-4. CDR1 and CDR2 (germline): LNHDA, SQIVND (reference sequence). This CDR3 has 15 residues. The CDR3 protein is CASTQEVRTNEKLFF.

The chain is built from TRBV29-1 and TRBJ2-1; without DNA, the TCRdb call of TRBD2 cannot be checked. Germline V gene lookup returns CDR1 SQVTM and CDR2 ANQGSEA. CDR3 length: 16 residues. CDR3 sequence reads: CSVDWASGEFYNEQFF.

This sequence joins TRBV7-8 and TRBJ2-7; TCRdb outputs TRBD1, but without DNA this stays unchecked. CDR3 length: 14 residues. CDR1 and CDR2 from the germline V gene are SGHVS and FQNEAQ. This chain's CDR3 is CASSPGTGTYEQYF.

The chain joins TRBV12-3 or TRBV12-4 to TRBJ2-5; TCRdb names TRBD2, which stays unverified in the absence of DNA. The CDR3 is 15 amino acids. Here the CDR3 reads CASSSGPPGLETQYF.

The chain has TRBV12-3 or TRBV12-4 and TRBJ2-1; the D call of TRBD1 rests on TCRdb alone, since no DNA is present to check it. The CDR3 contains 16 residues. The CDR3 protein is CASRETPVLSYNEQFF.

This chain joins TRBV4-1 and TRBJ1-6. The CDR3 spans 16 residues. CDR1 and CDR2 from the germline V gene are MGHRA and YSYEKL. The CDR3 sequence is CASSQDSRFFNSPLHF.

CDR3 protein: CAGQDRAEYGELFF. The chain is built from TRBV7-9 and TRBJ2-2; the TRBD1 assignment by TCRdb is unverifiable without DNA. The CDR3 runs to 14 residues. The germline CDR1 and CDR2 sequences are SEHNR and FQNEAQ (reference sequence).

The rearrangement uses TRBV4-1 and TRBJ2-7; with no DNA, the TCRdb D assignment of TRBD1 cannot be verified. CDR1 and CDR2 from the germline V gene are MGHRA and YSYEKL. The CDR3 length is 15 residues. CDR3 amino acids: CASSQDIGTAYEQYF.

The gene calls are TRBV7-7 and TRBJ2-1; with no DNA, the TCRdb D assignment of TRBD1 cannot be verified. CDR1 is SSHAT and CDR2 is FNYEAQ in the germline V gene (reference sequence). The CDR3 has 16 amino acids. The CDR3: CASSLNSRPPHNEQFF. The full variable domain, completed using reference TRBV7-7 and TRBJ2-1, is GAGVSQSPRYKVTKRGQDVTLRCDPISSHATLYWYQQALGQGPEFLTYFNYEAQPDKSGLPSDRFSAERPEGSISTLTIQRTEQRDSAMYRCASSLNSRPPHNEQFFGPGTRLTVL.

J is TRBJ2-1 and V is TRBV29-1. This CDR3 has 15 amino acids. The germline V gene has CDR1 SQVTM and CDR2 ANQGSEA. This CDR3 is CSVELGVGRYNEQFF.

The chain combines TRBV29-1 with TRBJ1-5; TCRdb designates TRBD1, a call that cannot be tested without DNA. The CDR3 extends over 14 amino acids. CDR1 and CDR2 from the germline V gene are SQVTM and ANQGSEA. This chain's CDR3 is CSALTTGGSQPQHF.

The chain uses TRBV5-6 and TRBJ2-5. This CDR3 comprises 14 residues. The germline CDR1 and CDR2 sequences are SGHDT and YYEEEE. This chain's CDR3 is CASSLAPSQETQYF.